This T cell receptor (beta chain) was sequenced during a study of CD8+CD57+ T cells in acquired aplastic anemia. Study-wide context: Roughly 3.2 ug was the average amount of DNA from sorted CD4+ and CD8+ cells. CD4+ cell libraries from healthy donors averaged about 11 million reads.

At least ten counts were recorded for this clonotype. Its antigen is not identified. The junction shows a germline mismatch at one end, possibly a read error. Study observations and caveats: Comparison of patients with controls identified 25 to 30 shared CD8+ CDR3 sequences. Controls and patients did not differ significantly in CD8+ Simpson's diversity.

Germline V gene lookup returns CDR1 MNHEY and CDR2 SVGEGT. The CDR3 extends over 14 amino acids. For CDR3 and TCR beta VDJ profiling, genomic DNA was the template used. MiXCR was run by TCRdb on the reads, yielding one entry per CDR3 protein. The data show around 200,000 distinct CDR3 sequences, about 53% seen once. Sequencing input: sorted CD4+, CD8+, or CD8+CD57+ T cells (not recorded which) from PBMCs. The receptor comes from a human donor in good health, serving as a control. The V and J genes are TRBV6-2 or TRBV6-3 and TRBJ2-7; 9 bases agree with TRBD2. CDR3 residues: CASSYSRPSSGVGF. CDR3 nucleotide sequence: TGTGCCAGCAGTTACTCCCGACCTTCTAGCGGGGTCGGATTC.